Listed here are 14 T cell receptor beta chains from one sample, sequenced in a study of blood T cell repertoires in COVID-19. Using immunoSEQ multiplex PCR, the repertoire was profiled, and TCRdb retains in-frame clones only, with some absent. The table shows approximately 270,000 clones, with 91% occurring only once. Source material: PBMCs or T cells enriched from blood (not recorded which). These receptors were taken from a man aged 35 to 55 who had been exposed to COVID-19.

J is TRBJ2-5 and V is TRBV28; 9 bases match TRBD1. Looked up from germline, CDR1 is MDHEN and CDR2 is SYDVKM. The CDR3 has 14 amino acids. The J segment lost 5 bases and the V segment lost 5 bases, leaving 6 bases of the junction unmatched. CDR3 coding DNA: TGTGCCAGCAGTGAAACAGGGGGCTCGGAGACCCAGTACTTC. This encodes CASSETGGSETQYF.

J is TRBJ2-1 and V is TRBV7-2, with TRBD2 identical over 7 bases. Germline V CDR1 and CDR2: SGHTA, FQGNSA. The CDR3 has 16 residues. Unmatched junction bases numbered 8, after V lost 2 bases and J lost 4 bases. Here the CDR3 DNA reads TGTGCCAGCAGCTTAACGGCGGGGGATAGGTACAATGAGCAGTTCTTC. Its protein is CASSLTAGDRYNEQFF.

The table lists this clone with a few counts. V and J are TRBV19 and TRBJ2-3; 10 nucleotides agree with TRBD2. Looked up from germline, CDR1 is LNHDA and CDR2 is SQIVND (reference sequence). This CDR3 comprises 15 residues. With 4 bases clipped from V and 7 bases from J, the junction kept 8 bases outside the gene matches. The DNA for the CDR3 is TGTGCCAGTAGTACCCTAGCGGGAGAAGCTAATACGCAGTATTTT. This gives the protein CASSTLAGEANTQYF.

The chain recombines TRBV7-2 with TRBJ1-6; possible D gene TRBD1, 6 bases. With 5 bases removed from V and 9 bases from J, the gap between germline ends came to 17 bases. CDR3 length equals 15 residues. Germline assignment: CDR1 SGHTA and CDR2 FQGNSA. In DNA, the CDR3 is TGTGCCAGCAGCGAGGGGGGGGCCCCTATTTCACCCCTCCACTTT. Amino acids: CASSEGGAPISPLHF.

This chain connects TRBV3-1 (or the pseudogene TRBV3-2) to TRBJ2-5; 10 bases agree with TRBD2. This CDR3 is 18 amino acids long. The ends lost 0 bases at V and 5 bases at J; junction bases unmatched: 12. Per the germline V gene, CDR1 is LGHDT and CDR2 is YNNKEL (reference sequence). CDR3 residues: CASSQDGPAGGPGETQYF. CDR3 bases: TGTGCCAGCAGCCAAGATGGTCCAGCGGGAGGGCCCGGCGAGACCCAGTACTTC.

The chain carries TRBV19 and TRBJ1-1, with TRBD1 matching 7 bases. Per germline, CDR1 LNHDA and CDR2 SQIVND (reference sequence). Losses at the gene ends were 7 bases for V and 1 base for J; bases not matched to a gene: 6. The CDR3 sequence is 14 residues long. The CDR3 DNA sequence: TGTGCCAGTACCCTACAGGGGCCGAACACTGAAGCTTTCTTT. It specifies CASTLQGPNTEAFF.

This clone came up a few times. The rearrangement uses TRBV10-3 and TRBJ2-5; possibly TRBD2 for D (5 bases). This CDR3 region has 15 residues. Germline CDR1 ENHRY, CDR2 SYGVKD. Trimming removed 0 bases at V and 0 bases at J, with 8 bases between. CDR3 nucleotides: TGTGCCATCAGTGAGTCGGTGCGGGACCAAGAGACCCAGTACTTC. As protein: CAISESVRDQETQYF.

This chain uses TRBV3-1 (or the pseudogene TRBV3-2) with TRBJ2-6; TRBD2 is a possible D gene (5 bases). CDR1 is LGHDT, CDR2 YNNKEL, per germline (reference sequence). V was pared by 1 base and J by 3 bases, with 13 bases between. The CDR3 contains 17 residues. In DNA, the CDR3 is TGTGCCAGCAGCCAAGCATCCGGACTCCTTGGGGCCAACGTCCTGACTTTC. It encodes CASSQASGLLGANVLTF.

The rearrangement uses TRBV6-5 and TRBJ1-5; 9 bases line up with TRBD1. CDR1 and CDR2 from the germline V gene are MNHEY and SVGAGI. This CDR3 has 14 amino acids. The trim removed 6 bases at V and 7 bases at J, leaving 7 bases unmatched. The CDR3 DNA sequence: TGTGCCAGCAGACCCGGGACAGGGAGCCAGCCCCAGCATTTT. Translating gives CASRPGTGSQPQHF.

The chain couples TRBV6-5 to TRBJ2-7; D might be TRBD1 (6 bases). The CDR3 is 12 amino acids. Per the germline V gene, CDR1 is MNHEY and CDR2 is SVGAGI. Trimming took off 6 bases at V and 1 base at J, with 7 bases between the two ends. The CDR3 here is CASRQGSYEQYF. The CDR3 DNA reads TGTGCCAGCAGGCAGGGGTCCTACGAGCAGTACTTC.

The V call is TRBV4-1, the J call TRBJ2-6; D possibly corresponds to TRBD2 (6 bases). V lost 3 bases, J lost 0 bases, and 6 bases lay in between. CDR1 and CDR2 (germline): MGHRA, YSYEKL. The CDR3 contains 15 residues. The CDR3 is CASSQGLSGANVLTF. The CDR3 DNA follows: TGCGCCAGCAGCCAGGGACTCTCTGGGGCCAACGTCCTGACTTTC.

The CDR3 sequence: CASSVSWNTEAFF. The CDR3 DNA follows: TGTGCCAGCAGTGTGAGTTGGAACACTGAAGCTTTCTTT. The chain couples TRBV6-4 to TRBJ1-1; no firm D call. The V and J ends lost 4 bases and 1 base respectively, with 7 bases between them. The CDR3 has 13 amino acids. The germline CDR1 and CDR2 sequences are MRHNA and SNTAGT.

The gene calls are TRBV27 and TRBJ2-7; D possibly corresponds to TRBD2 (6 bases). Trimming removed 6 bases from V and 0 bases from J, with 15 bases in between. CDR3 length equals 15 residues. Per germline, CDR1 MNHEY and CDR2 SMNVEV (reference sequence). CDR3 sequence reads: CASSPHAGSSYEQYF. The CDR3, as DNA: TGTGCCAGCAGCCCTCACGCGGGAAGCTCCTACGAGCAGTACTTC.

The chain carries TRBV5-1 and TRBJ2-1; possibly TRBD1 for D (6 bases). The length of the CDR3 is 14 residues. Trimming removed 3 bases at V and 5 bases at J, with 12 bases between. Germline CDR1 and CDR2: SGHRS and YFSETQ. In nucleotides, the CDR3 is TGCGCCAGCAGCTCAGGACAGTTTAACAATGAGCAGTTCTTC. Its protein is CASSSGQFNNEQFF.